This TCR beta chain came from a study of tumor-infiltrating lymphocytes in primary liver carcinoma. Overall study findings and caveats: Tumor-adjacent and tumor-blood pairs shared less of their repertoires than tumor region pairs shared.

Germline DNA was extracted too, while blood RNA derived from unsorted whole blood. Before surgery, approximately 4.2 milliliters of EDTA blood were taken. The CDR3 sequence is 13 residues long. The V gene end was trimmed by 11 bases and the J gene end by 3 bases; junction bases not matched to a gene: 6. Germline V lookup: CDR1 KGHDR, CDR2 SFDVKD. The sample holds one count of this clonotype. No antigen is known for it. Total RNA (roughly 530 ng) served as template for TCR beta cDNA synthesis primed by a constant-region primer. Library construction for TCR beta comprised three nested multiplex PCR rounds performed with slightly modified ARM-PCR. With TRBV1-TRBV30 forward primers and a C-beta reverse primer, the first two PCR rounds were run for approximately 10 cycles each. TCRdb passed the multiplex PCR reads through MiXCR, listing each CDR3 protein once. The sample lists more than 150,000 distinct CDR3 sequences, about 60% occurring once.

The chain carries TRBV24-1 and TRBJ2-1, with 7 bases identical to TRBD1. The source of this sequence is a man between 35 and 55 years old with primary liver carcinoma and hepatitis B virus infection. The sequenced sample was peripheral blood. This CDR3 is CAIRDSLYNEQFF. The CDR3 coding sequence is TGTGCCATCCGGGACAGCCTCTACAATGAGCAGTTCTTC.